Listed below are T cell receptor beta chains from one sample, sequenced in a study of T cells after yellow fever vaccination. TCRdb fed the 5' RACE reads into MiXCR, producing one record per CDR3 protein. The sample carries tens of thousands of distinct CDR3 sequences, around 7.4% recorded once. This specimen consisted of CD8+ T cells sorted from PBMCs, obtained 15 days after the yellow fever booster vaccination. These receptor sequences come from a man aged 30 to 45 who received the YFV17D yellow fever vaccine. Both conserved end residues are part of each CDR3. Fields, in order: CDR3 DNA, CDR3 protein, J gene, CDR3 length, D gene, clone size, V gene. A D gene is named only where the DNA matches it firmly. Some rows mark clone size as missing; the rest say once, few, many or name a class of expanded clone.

CDR3nt: TGTGCCAGCAGTTTCGCCAGTAGCAATGAGCAGTTCTTC
CDR3aa: CASSFASSNEQFF
j_gene: TRBJ2-1
len: 13
d_gene: .
abundance: many
v_gene: TRBV27

CDR3nt: TGTGCCAGCAGTGAAAACATATATCAGCCCCAGCATTTT
CDR3aa: CASSENIYQPQHF
j_gene: TRBJ1-5
len: 13
d_gene: .
abundance: many
v_gene: TRBV6-1

CDR3nt: TGTGCCACCAGCAGTAGCGGGATCGAGCAGTACTTC
CDR3aa: CATSSSGIEQYF
j_gene: TRBJ2-7
len: 12
d_gene: TRBD2
abundance: many
v_gene: TRBV15

CDR3nt: TGCAGTGCCCTGGGCGACAGGATCAATCAGCCCCAGCATTTT
CDR3aa: CSALGDRINQPQHF
j_gene: TRBJ1-5
len: 14
d_gene: .
abundance: .
v_gene: TRBV20-1

CDR3nt: TGTGCCAGTAGGGGACAGGGGAGCTCCTACAATGAGCAGTTCTTC
CDR3aa: CASRGQGSSYNEQFF
j_gene: TRBJ2-1
len: 15
d_gene: TRBD1
abundance: many
v_gene: TRBV19

CDR3nt: TGTGCGTCCGGCTACAATGAGCAGTTCTTC
CDR3aa: CASGYNEQFF
j_gene: TRBJ2-1
len: 10
d_gene: .
abundance: many
v_gene: TRBV7-9

CDR3nt: TGTGCCAGCAGCACACAGCAAGGGGACGAGCAGTACTTC
CDR3aa: CASSTQQGDEQYF
j_gene: TRBJ2-7
len: 13
d_gene: .
abundance: many
v_gene: TRBV7-3

CDR3nt: TGTGCCAGCAGTTCAGAGAAAAGCTCCTACGAGCAGTACTTC
CDR3aa: CASSSEKSSYEQYF
j_gene: TRBJ2-7
len: 14
d_gene: .
abundance: many
v_gene: TRBV27

CDR3nt: TGTGCCAGTCCCGGGACTAGCGTCTACAATGAGCAGTTCTTC
CDR3aa: CASPGTSVYNEQFF
j_gene: TRBJ2-1
len: 14
d_gene: TRBD2
abundance: few
v_gene: TRBV11-2

CDR3nt: TGTGCCAGCAGCTTGTTCACCCCCCCAGGCGGGAGCCCCACAGATACGCAGTATTTT
CDR3aa: CASSLFTPPGGSPTDTQYF
j_gene: TRBJ2-3
len: 19
d_gene: TRBD2
abundance: many
v_gene: TRBV11-2

CDR3nt: TGTGCCACCAGCAGATCTGACAGGGGAGGCACAGATACGCAGTATTTT
CDR3aa: CATSRSDRGGTDTQYF
j_gene: TRBJ2-3
len: 16
d_gene: TRBD1
abundance: many
v_gene: TRBV15

CDR3nt: TGTGCCAGCAGCCAAACTAGCGGGAGTGGCTCCTACGAGCAGTACTTC
CDR3aa: CASSQTSGSGSYEQYF
j_gene: TRBJ2-7
len: 16
d_gene: TRBD2
abundance: many
v_gene: TRBV4-2

CDR3nt: TGTGCCAGCAGCTTAGGCGGGGGGGAAAACATTCAGTACTTC
CDR3aa: CASSLGGGENIQYF
j_gene: TRBJ2-4
len: 14
d_gene: TRBD2
abundance: few
v_gene: TRBV5-4

CDR3nt: TGTGCCAGCAGTTACCCCCCCCACCACCAAGAGACCCAGTACTTC
CDR3aa: CASSYPPHHQETQYF
j_gene: TRBJ2-5
len: 15
d_gene: .
abundance: few
v_gene: TRBV6-2/TRBV6-3

CDR3nt: TGTGCCAGCAGCTGGGGACAGCACTACGAGCAGTACTTC
CDR3aa: CASSWGQHYEQYF
j_gene: TRBJ2-7
len: 13
d_gene: TRBD1
abundance: .
v_gene: TRBV5-5

CDR3nt: TGTGCCAGCAGCCCAGGGGCTAGCGGGAGGGCCTACGAGCAGTACTTC
CDR3aa: CASSPGASGRAYEQYF
j_gene: TRBJ2-7
len: 16
d_gene: TRBD2
abundance: many
v_gene: TRBV13

CDR3nt: TGCAGCGCCAGTAGAGGCAATGAGCAGTTCTTC
CDR3aa: CSASRGNEQFF
j_gene: TRBJ2-1
len: 11
d_gene: .
abundance: many
v_gene: TRBV29-1

CDR3nt: TGCAGTGCTAGGCCATACAGGGAACAAGAGACCCAGTACTTC
CDR3aa: CSARPYREQETQYF
j_gene: TRBJ2-5
len: 14
d_gene: .
abundance: many
v_gene: TRBV20-1

CDR3nt: TGTGCCAGCAGCTTAGGAGGGCCAGAGACCCAGTACTTC
CDR3aa: CASSLGGPETQYF
j_gene: TRBJ2-5
len: 13
d_gene: .
abundance: few
v_gene: TRBV7-8

CDR3nt: TGTGCCAGCAGTGATGCCGGGACTAGCGCCATCAATGAGCAGTTCTTC
CDR3aa: CASSDAGTSAINEQFF
j_gene: TRBJ2-1
len: 16
d_gene: TRBD2
abundance: many
v_gene: TRBV3-1

CDR3nt: TGTGCCAGCAACCTAAGCGGGAGATTGGATGAGCAGTTCTTC
CDR3aa: CASNLSGRLDEQFF
j_gene: TRBJ2-1
len: 14
d_gene: TRBD2
abundance: many
v_gene: TRBV6-2/TRBV6-3

CDR3nt: TGCAGTGCTAGGGCCCAGAGGTCGGCTGAGCAGTACTTC
CDR3aa: CSARAQRSAEQYF
j_gene: TRBJ2-7
len: 13
d_gene: .
abundance: many
v_gene: TRBV20-1

CDR3nt: TGTGCCAGCGGATGGGGGACAGCACGTCATGAGCAGTTCTTC
CDR3aa: CASGWGTARHEQFF
j_gene: TRBJ2-1
len: 14
d_gene: TRBD1
abundance: .
v_gene: TRBV27

CDR3nt: TGTGCCAGCAGCGTATCAAGCGGGATAGCCAAAAACATTCAGTACTTC
CDR3aa: CASSVSSGIAKNIQYF
j_gene: TRBJ2-4
len: 16
d_gene: TRBD2
abundance: many
v_gene: TRBV9

CDR3nt: TGTGCCAGCAGCACCCGACGGGTAGACTCCTACGAGCAGTACTTC
CDR3aa: CASSTRRVDSYEQYF
j_gene: TRBJ2-7
len: 15
d_gene: .
abundance: many
v_gene: TRBV7-8

CDR3nt: TGTGCCAGCAGCGCTTTTCTAACCGTGGATGAGCAGTTCTTC
CDR3aa: CASSAFLTVDEQFF
j_gene: TRBJ2-1
len: 14
d_gene: .
abundance: many
v_gene: TRBV7-6

CDR3nt: TGTGCCAGCAGTTTAGGTATAAATGAGCAGTTCTTC
CDR3aa: CASSLGINEQFF
j_gene: TRBJ2-1
len: 12
d_gene: .
abundance: many
v_gene: TRBV27

CDR3nt: TGTGCCAGCACCTCCCACCGAACGTTTTACAATGAGCAGTTCTTC
CDR3aa: CASTSHRTFYNEQFF
j_gene: TRBJ2-1
len: 15
d_gene: .
abundance: many
v_gene: TRBV7-9

CDR3nt: TGCAGTGCTACTAGCGGGAGTTGGGAGTTCTTC
CDR3aa: CSATSGSWEFF
j_gene: TRBJ2-1
len: 11
d_gene: TRBD2
abundance: many
v_gene: TRBV20-1

CDR3nt: TGCAGCGTGGATGGACAGAAGAACTATGGCTACACCTTC
CDR3aa: CSVDGQKNYGYTF
j_gene: TRBJ1-2
len: 13
d_gene: .
abundance: few
v_gene: TRBV29-1

CDR3nt: TGTGCCAGCAGCATCGACAGATTTCCGGTCTACGAGCAGTACTTC
CDR3aa: CASSIDRFPVYEQYF
j_gene: TRBJ2-7
len: 15
d_gene: .
abundance: many
v_gene: TRBV5-5

CDR3nt: TGTGCCAGCAGCCCCTCCCCCCATAGGGCCCTCACAGATACGCAGTATTTT
CDR3aa: CASSPSPHRALTDTQYF
j_gene: TRBJ2-3
len: 17
d_gene: .
abundance: many
v_gene: TRBV7-2

CDR3nt: TGTGCCAGCAGTGGTGGGTCAGCCTACGAGCAGTACTTC
CDR3aa: CASSGGSAYEQYF
j_gene: TRBJ2-7
len: 13
d_gene: .
abundance: many
v_gene: TRBV2

CDR3nt: TGTGCCAGCAGTCTATCAGGACTAGCGGGTGAATACGAGCAGTACTTC
CDR3aa: CASSLSGLAGEYEQYF
j_gene: TRBJ2-7
len: 16
d_gene: TRBD2
abundance: medium-sized
v_gene: TRBV28

CDR3nt: TGTGCCAGCAGCCCCTTGGGGGCAGATACGCAGTATTTT
CDR3aa: CASSPLGADTQYF
j_gene: TRBJ2-3
len: 13
d_gene: .
abundance: many
v_gene: TRBV14